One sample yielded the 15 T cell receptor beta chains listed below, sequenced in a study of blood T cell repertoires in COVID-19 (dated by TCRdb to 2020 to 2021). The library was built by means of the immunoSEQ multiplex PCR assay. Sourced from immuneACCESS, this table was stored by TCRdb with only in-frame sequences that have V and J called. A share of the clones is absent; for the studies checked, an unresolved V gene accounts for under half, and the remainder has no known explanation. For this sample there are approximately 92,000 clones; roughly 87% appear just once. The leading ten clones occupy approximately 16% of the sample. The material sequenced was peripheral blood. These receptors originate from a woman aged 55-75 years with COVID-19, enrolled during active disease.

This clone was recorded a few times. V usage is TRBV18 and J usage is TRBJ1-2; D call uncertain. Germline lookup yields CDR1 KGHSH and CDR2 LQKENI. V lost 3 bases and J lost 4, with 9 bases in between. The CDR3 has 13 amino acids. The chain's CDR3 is CASSPEFLYGYTF. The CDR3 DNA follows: TGTGCCAGCTCACCGGAGTTCCTCTATGGCTACACCTTC. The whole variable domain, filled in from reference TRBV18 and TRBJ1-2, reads NAGVMQNPRHLVRRRGQEARLRCSPMKGHSHVYWYRQLPEEGLKFMVYLQKENIIDESGMPKERFSAEFPKEGPSILRIQQVVRGDSAAYFCASSPEFLYGYTFGSGTRLTVV.

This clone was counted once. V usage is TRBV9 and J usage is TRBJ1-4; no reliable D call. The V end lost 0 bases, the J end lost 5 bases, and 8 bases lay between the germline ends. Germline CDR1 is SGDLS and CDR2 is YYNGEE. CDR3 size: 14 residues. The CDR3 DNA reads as TGTGCCAGCAGCGTAGGTGGCAGGAATGAAAAACTGTTTTTT. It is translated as CASSVGGRNEKLFF.

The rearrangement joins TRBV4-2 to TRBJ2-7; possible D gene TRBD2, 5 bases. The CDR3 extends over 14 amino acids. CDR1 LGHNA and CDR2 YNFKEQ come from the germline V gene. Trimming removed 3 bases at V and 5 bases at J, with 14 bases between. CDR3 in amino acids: CASSHPGVGDEQYF. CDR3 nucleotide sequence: TGTGCCAGCAGCCATCCCGGGGTTGGGGACGAGCAGTACTTC.

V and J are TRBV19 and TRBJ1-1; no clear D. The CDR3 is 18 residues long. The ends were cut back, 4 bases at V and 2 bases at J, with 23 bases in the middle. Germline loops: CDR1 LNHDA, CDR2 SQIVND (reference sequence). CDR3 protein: CASSTVGGGQTINTEAFF. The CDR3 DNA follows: TGTGCCAGTAGTACCGTTGGTGGTGGGCAGACCATTAACACTGAAGCTTTCTTT. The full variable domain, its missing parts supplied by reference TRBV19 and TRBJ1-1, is DGGITQSPKYLFRKEGQNVTLSCEQNLNHDAMYWYRQDPGQGLRLIYYSQIVNDFQKGDIAEGYSVSREKKESFPLTVTSAQKNPTAFYLCASSTVGGGQTINTEAFFGQGTRLTVV.

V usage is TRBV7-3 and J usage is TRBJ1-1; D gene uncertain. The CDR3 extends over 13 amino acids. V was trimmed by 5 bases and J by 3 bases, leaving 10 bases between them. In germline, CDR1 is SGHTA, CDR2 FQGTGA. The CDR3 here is CASSARGDTEAFF. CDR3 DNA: TGTGCCAGCAGCGCCCGCGGGGACACTGAAGCTTTCTTT.

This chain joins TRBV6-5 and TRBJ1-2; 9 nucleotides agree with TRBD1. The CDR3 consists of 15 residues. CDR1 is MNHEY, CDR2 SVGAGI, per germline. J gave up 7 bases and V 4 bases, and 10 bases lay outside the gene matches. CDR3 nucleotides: TGTGCCAGCAGTTCCCTCGGACAGGGGAGGCCTGGCTACACCTTC. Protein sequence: CASSSLGQGRPGYTF.

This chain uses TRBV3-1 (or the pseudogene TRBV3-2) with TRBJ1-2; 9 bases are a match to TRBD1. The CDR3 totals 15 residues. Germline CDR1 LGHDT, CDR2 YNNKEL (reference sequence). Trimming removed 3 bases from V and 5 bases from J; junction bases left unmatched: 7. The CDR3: CASSQTGGPDYGYTF. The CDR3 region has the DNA TGTGCCAGCAGCCAGACAGGGGGTCCAGATTATGGCTACACCTTC.

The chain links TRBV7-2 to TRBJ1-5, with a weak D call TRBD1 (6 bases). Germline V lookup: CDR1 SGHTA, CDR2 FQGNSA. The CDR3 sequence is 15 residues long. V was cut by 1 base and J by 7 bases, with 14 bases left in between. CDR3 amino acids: CASSLGAGARQPQHF. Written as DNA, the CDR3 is TGTGCCAGCAGCTTAGGGGCGGGGGCGCGGCAGCCCCAGCATTTT.

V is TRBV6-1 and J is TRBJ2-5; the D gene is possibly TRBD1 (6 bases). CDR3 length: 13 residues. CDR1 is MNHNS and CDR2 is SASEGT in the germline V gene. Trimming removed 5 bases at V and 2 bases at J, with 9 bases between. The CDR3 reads CASSPQGQETQYF. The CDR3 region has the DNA TGTGCCAGCAGTCCACAGGGACAAGAGACCCAGTACTTC.

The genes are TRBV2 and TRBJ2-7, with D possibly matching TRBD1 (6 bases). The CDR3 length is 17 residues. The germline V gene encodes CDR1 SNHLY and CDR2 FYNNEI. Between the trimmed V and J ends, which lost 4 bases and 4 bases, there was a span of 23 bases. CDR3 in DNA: TGTGCCAGCAGTGCCATTCCCCCGGCAGGGGTATTTTACGAGCAGTACTTC. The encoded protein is CASSAIPPAGVFYEQYF.

CDR3 amino acids: CASRKGVLNTEAFF. DNA for the CDR3: TGCGCCAGCAGAAAGGGGGTTCTGAACACTGAAGCTTTCTTT. This chain uses TRBV5-1 with TRBJ1-1; D perhaps matches TRBD1 (6 bases). Germline values: CDR1 SGHRS, CDR2 YFSETQ. Trimming pared 5 bases from V and 0 bases from J, leaving 11 bases between. The CDR3 extends over 14 amino acids.

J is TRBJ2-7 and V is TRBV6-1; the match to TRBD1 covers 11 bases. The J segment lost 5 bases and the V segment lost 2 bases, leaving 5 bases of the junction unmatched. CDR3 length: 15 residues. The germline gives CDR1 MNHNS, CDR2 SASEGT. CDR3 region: CASSEWTGGRDEQYF. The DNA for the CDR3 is TGTGCCAGCAGTGAATGGACAGGGGGCAGAGACGAGCAGTACTTC.

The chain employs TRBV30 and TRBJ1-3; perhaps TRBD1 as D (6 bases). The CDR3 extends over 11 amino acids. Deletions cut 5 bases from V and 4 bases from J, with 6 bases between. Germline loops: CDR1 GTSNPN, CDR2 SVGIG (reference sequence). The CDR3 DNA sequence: TGTGCCTGGGACAGGGGAAACACCATATATTTT. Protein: CAWDRGNTIYF.

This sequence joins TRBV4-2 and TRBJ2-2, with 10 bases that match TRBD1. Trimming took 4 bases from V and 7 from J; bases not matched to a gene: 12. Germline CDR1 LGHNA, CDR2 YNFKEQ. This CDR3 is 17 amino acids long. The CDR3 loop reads CASSPRGDRGRIGELFF. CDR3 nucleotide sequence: TGTGCCAGCAGCCCCCGGGGAGACAGGGGGCGCATCGGGGAGCTGTTTTTT.

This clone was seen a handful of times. The CDR3 bases are TGTGCCAGCAGCGAATACAGGGGAACCTACGAGCAGTACTTC. Amino acid sequence: CASSEYRGTYEQYF. This chain connects TRBV6-2 or TRBV6-3 to TRBJ2-7; TRBD1 matches at 7 bases. J lost 2 bases, V lost 6 bases, and 7 bases had no gene match. The CDR3 spans 14 residues. CDR1 MNHEY and CDR2 SVGEGT come from the germline V gene.